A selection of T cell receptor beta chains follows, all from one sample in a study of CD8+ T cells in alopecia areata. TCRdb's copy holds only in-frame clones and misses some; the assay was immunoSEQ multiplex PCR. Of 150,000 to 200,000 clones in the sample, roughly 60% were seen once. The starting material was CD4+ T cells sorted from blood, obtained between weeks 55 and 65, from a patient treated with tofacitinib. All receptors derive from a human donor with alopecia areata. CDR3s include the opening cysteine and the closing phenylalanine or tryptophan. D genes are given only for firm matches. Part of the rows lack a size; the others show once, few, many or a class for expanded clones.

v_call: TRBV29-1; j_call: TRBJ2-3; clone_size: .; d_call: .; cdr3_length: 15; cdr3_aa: CSVDLWGAPTDTQYF; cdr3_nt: TGCAGCGTTGATCTCTGGGGGGCCCCCACAGATACGCAGTATTTT
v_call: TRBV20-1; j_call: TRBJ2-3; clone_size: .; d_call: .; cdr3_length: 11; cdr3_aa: CSARHTDTQYF; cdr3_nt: TGCAGTGCTAGACACACAGATACGCAGTATTTT
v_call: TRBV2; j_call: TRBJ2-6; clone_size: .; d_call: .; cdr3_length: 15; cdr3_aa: CATTQGSSGANVLTF; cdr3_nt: TGTGCCACTACTCAGGGGAGCTCTGGGGCCAACGTCCTGACTTTC
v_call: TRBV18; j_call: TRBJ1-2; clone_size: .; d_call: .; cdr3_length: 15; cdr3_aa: CASSLDRLNNYGYTF; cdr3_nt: TGTGCCAGCTCACTCGACAGACTGAATAACTATGGCTACACCTTC
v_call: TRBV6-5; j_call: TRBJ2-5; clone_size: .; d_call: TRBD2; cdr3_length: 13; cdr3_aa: CASKIAGVETQYF; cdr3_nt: TGTGCCAGCAAAATAGCGGGGGTGGAGACCCAGTACTTC
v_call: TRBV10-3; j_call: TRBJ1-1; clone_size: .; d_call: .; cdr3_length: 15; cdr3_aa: CAISQTVDDNTEAFF; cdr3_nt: TGTGCCATCAGTCAGACCGTGGATGATAACACTGAAGCTTTCTTT
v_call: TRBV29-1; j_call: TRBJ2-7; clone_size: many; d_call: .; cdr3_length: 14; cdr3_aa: CSVEGPGISYEQYF; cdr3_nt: TGCAGCGTTGAGGGACCCGGGATCTCCTACGAGCAGTACTTC
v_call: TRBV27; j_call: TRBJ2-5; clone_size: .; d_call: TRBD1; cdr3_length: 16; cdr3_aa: CASSSYYRGREETQYF; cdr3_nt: TGTGCCAGCAGTTCATACTACAGGGGGCGCGAAGAGACCCAGTACTTC
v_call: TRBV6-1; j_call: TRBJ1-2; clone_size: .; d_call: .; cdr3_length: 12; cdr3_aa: CASTLLSYGYTF; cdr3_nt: TGTGCCAGCACCCTCCTTTCCTATGGCTACACCTTC
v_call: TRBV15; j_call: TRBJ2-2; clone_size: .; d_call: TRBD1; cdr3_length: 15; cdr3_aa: CATSREARGSGELFF; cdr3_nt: TGTGCCACCAGCAGAGAGGCCAGGGGGTCCGGGGAGCTGTTTTTT
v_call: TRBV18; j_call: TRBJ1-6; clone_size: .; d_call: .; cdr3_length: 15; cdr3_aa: CASSPFGQENSPLHF; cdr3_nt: TGTGCCAGCTCACCATTTGGACAAGAGAATTCACCCCTCCACTTT
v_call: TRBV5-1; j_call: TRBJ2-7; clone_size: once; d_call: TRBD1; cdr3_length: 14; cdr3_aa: CASSFGQGASEQYF; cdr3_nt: TGCGCCAGCAGCTTTGGACAGGGGGCTAGCGAGCAGTACTTC
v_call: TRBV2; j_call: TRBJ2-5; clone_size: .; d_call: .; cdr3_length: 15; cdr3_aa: CASRNDRIPQETQYF; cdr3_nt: TGTGCCAGCAGGAATGACAGGATCCCCCAAGAGACCCAGTACTTC
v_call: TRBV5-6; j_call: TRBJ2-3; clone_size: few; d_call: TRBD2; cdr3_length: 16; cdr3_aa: CASSLLGGGDTDTQYF; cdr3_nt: TGTGCCAGCAGCTTGTTGGGCGGGGGGGACACAGATACGCAGTATTTT
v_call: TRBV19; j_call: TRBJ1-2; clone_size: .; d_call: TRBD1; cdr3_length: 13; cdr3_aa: CASSILQGYGYTF; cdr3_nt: TGTGCCAGTAGTATCCTACAGGGGTATGGCTACACCTTC
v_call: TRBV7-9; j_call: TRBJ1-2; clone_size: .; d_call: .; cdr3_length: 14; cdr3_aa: CASSLVLGAEGYTF; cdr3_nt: TGTGCCAGCAGCCTCGTGTTGGGGGCGGAGGGCTACACCTTC
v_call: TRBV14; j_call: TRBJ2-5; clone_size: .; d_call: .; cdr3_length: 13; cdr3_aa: CASSLDRLETQYF; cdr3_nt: TGTGCCAGCAGCCTCGACAGGCTCGAGACCCAGTACTTC
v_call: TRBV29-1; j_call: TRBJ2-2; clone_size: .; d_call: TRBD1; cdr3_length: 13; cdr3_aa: CSGNRGGTGELFF; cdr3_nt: TGCAGCGGCAACAGGGGTGGAACCGGGGAGCTGTTTTTT
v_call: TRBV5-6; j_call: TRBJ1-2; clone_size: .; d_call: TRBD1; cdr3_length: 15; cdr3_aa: CASRVDRGSNYGYTF; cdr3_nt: TGTGCCAGCAGAGTGGACAGGGGATCTAACTATGGCTACACCTTC
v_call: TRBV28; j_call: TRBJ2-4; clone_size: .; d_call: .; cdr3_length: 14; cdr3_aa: CASSGSPAKNIQYF; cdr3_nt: TGTGCCAGCAGTGGGTCCCCCGCCAAAAACATTCAGTACTTC
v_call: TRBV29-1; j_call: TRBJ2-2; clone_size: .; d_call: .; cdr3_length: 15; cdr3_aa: CSVVRFGGDTGELFF; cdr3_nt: .
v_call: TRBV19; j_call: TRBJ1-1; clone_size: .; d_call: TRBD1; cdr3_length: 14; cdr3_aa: CASILRGSDTEAFF; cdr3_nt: TGTGCCAGTATCCTCAGGGGGTCGGACACTGAAGCTTTCTTT
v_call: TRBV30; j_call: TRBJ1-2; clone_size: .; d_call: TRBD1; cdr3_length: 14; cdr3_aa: CAWGPGTGAGGYTF; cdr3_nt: TGTGCCTGGGGTCCCGGGACAGGGGCGGGAGGCTACACCTTC
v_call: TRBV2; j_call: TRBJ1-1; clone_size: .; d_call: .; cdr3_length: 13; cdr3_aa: CASSGLWGTEAFF; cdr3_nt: TGTGCCAGCAGTGGTTTGTGGGGCACTGAAGCTTTCTTT
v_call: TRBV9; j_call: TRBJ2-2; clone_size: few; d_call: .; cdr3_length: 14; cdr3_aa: CASSGPGNTGELFF; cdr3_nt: TGTGCCAGCAGCGGCCCTGGGAACACCGGGGAGCTGTTTTTT
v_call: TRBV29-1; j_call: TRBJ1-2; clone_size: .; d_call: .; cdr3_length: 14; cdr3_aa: CSVEIPGSPYGYTF; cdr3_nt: TGCAGCGTTGAAATACCGGGGTCACCCTATGGCTACACCTTC
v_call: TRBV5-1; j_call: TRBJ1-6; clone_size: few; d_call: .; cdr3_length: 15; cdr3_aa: CASSLASASDSPLHF; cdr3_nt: TGCGCCAGCAGCTTGGCCTCGGCTTCGGATTCACCCCTCCACTTT
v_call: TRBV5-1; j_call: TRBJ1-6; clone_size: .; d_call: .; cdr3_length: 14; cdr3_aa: CASSSELGNSPLHF; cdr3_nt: TGCGCCAGCAGCTCCGAACTCGGGAATTCACCCCTCCACTTT
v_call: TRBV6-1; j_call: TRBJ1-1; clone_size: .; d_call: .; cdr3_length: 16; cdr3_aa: CASSVLGLGKDTEAFF; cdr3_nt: TGTGCCAGCAGTGTACTGGGGCTCGGGAAGGACACTGAAGCTTTCTTT
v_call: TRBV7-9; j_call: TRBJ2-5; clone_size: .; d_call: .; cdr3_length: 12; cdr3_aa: CASNTMTGSQYF; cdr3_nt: TGTGCCAGCAACACTATGACCGGGAGCCAGTACTTC
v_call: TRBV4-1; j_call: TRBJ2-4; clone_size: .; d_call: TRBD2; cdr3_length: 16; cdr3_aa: CASSQSVSASGDAQYF; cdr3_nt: TGCGCCAGCAGCCAGTCAGTATCGGCTAGCGGAGACGCTCAGTACTTC
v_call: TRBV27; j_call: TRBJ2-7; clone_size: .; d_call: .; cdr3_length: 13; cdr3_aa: CASSFAAAYEQYF; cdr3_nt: TGTGCCAGCAGTTTCGCAGCAGCCTACGAGCAGTACTTC
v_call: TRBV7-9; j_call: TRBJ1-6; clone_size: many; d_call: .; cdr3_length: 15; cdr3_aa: CASSLDQSNNSPLHF; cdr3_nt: TGTGCCAGCAGCTTAGATCAAAGTAATAATTCACCCCTCCACTTT
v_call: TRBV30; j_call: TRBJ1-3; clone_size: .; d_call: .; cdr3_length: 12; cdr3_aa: CAWSGQGNTIYF; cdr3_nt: TGTGCCTGGAGTGGACAGGGAAACACCATATATTTT
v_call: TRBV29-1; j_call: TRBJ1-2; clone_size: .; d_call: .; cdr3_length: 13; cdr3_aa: CSVAEGLNYGYTF; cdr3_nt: TGCAGCGTTGCTGAGGGACTTAACTATGGCTACACCTTC
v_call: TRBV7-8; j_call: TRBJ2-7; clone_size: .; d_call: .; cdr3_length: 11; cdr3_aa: CASSLSYEQYF; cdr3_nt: TGTGCCAGCAGCCTCTCCTACGAGCAGTACTTC
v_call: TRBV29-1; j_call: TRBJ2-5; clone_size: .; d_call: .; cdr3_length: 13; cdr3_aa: CSVAPTGIETQYF; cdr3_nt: TGCAGCGTTGCTCCCACAGGGATAGAGACCCAGTACTTC
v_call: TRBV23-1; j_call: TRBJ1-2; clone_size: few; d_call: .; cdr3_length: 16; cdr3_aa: CASSQSPFLGSYGYTF; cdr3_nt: TGCGCCAGCAGTCAATCGCCCTTCCTCGGGTCCTATGGCTACACCTTC
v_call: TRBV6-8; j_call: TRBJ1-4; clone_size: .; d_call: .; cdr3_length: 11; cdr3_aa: CASTWPEKLFF; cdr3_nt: TGTGCCAGCACCTGGCCCGAAAAACTGTTTTTT
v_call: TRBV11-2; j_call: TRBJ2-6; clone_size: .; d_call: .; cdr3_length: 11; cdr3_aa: CASNGGKVLTF; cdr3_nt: TGTGCCAGCAACGGTGGTAAAGTCCTGACTTTC
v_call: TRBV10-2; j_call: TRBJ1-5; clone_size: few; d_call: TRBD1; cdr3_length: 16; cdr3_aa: CASSDRTGANNQPQHF; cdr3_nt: TGCGCCAGCAGTGACCGGACAGGGGCCAATAATCAGCCCCAGCATTTT
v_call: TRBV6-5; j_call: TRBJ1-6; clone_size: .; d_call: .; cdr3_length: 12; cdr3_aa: CASSNRNSPLHF; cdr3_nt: TGTGCCAGCAGCAACAGAAATTCACCCCTCCACTTT
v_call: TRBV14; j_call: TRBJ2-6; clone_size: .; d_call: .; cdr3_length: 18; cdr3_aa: CASSQARQAFSGANVLTF; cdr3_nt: TGTGCCAGCAGCCAAGCTAGACAGGCCTTTTCTGGGGCCAACGTCCTGACTTTC
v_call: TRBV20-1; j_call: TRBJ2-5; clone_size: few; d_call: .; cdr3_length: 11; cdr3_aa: CSARREETQYF; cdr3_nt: TGCAGTGCTAGGCGGGAAGAGACCCAGTACTTC
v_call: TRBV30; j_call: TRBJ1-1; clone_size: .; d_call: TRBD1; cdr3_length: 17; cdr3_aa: CAWSVIMGGQVNTEAFF; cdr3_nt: TGTGCCTGGAGCGTAATAATGGGGGGACAGGTGAACACTGAAGCTTTCTTT
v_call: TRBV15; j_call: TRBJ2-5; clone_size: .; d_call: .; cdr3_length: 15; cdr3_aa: CATSREGWQVETQYF; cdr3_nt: TGTGCCACCAGCAGAGAGGGGTGGCAGGTGGAGACCCAGTACTTC
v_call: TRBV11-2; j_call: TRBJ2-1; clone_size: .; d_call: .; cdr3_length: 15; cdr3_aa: CASSLAGLGINEQFF; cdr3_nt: TGTGCCAGCAGCTTAGCAGGGTTAGGTATCAATGAGCAGTTCTTC
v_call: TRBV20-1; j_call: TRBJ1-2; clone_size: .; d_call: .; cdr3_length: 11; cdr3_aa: CSGMGLLGYTF; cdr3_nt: TGCAGTGGAATGGGACTTCTCGGCTACACCTTC
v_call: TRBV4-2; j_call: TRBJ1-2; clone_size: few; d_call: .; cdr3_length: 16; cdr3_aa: CASSQDMDPPMRGYTF; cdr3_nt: TGTGCCAGCAGCCAAGATATGGACCCACCCATGAGGGGCTACACCTTC
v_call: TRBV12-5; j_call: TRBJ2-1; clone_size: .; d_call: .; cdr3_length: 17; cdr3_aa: CASGPGRQGISYNEQFF; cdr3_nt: TGTGCTAGTGGTCCGGGGCGGCAGGGAATCTCCTACAATGAGCAGTTCTTC
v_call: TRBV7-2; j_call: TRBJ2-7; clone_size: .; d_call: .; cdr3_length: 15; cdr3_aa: CASSFPRGGGGEQYF; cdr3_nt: TGTGCCAGCAGCTTCCCCAGGGGAGGTGGAGGGGAGCAGTACTTC
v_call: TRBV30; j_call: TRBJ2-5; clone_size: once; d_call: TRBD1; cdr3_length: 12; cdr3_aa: CARDRGPGTQYF; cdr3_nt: TGTGCCCGGGACAGGGGCCCAGGGACCCAGTACTTC
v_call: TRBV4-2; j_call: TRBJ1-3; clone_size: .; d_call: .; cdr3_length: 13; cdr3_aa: CASSQGPRDTIYF; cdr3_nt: TGTGCCAGCAGCCAAGGACCGCGGGACACCATATATTTT
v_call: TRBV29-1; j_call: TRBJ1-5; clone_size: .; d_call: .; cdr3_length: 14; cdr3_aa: CSVEVAGRDQPQHF; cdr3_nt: TGCAGCGTTGAGGTCGCGGGAAGGGATCAGCCCCAGCATTTT